This record looks at one T cell receptor (beta chain) sequence and its context. Its specificity is not known. Using immunoSEQ multiplex PCR, the repertoire was profiled, and TCRdb retains in-frame clones only, with some absent. Of approximately 28,000 clones in the sample, roughly 73% were seen once. This specimen comes from a study of vaccination effects on CD4 cells after COVID-19. Expansion with viral peptide pools was applied to antigen-specific CD4+ T cells by the ViraFEST assay prior to sequencing. Cultured cells yielded isolated CD4+ T cells after 10 to 11 days. Prior SARS-CoV-2 infection was absent in the vaccine recipients, as shown by negative nucleocapsid antibodies. The ends were cut back, 2 bases at V and 8 bases at J, with 9 bases in the middle. The CDR3 loop spans 11 amino acids. The germline V gene encodes CDR1 DFQATT and CDR2 SNEGSKA (reference sequence).

The sequencing here drew on CD4+ T cells from PBMCs cultured with HCoV-NL63 spike peptides, taken before COVID-19 vaccination. The chain couples TRBV20-1 to TRBJ2-5; D not certain. This TCR was recovered from a human donor who received a COVID-19 vaccine. CDR3 coding DNA: TGCAGTGCTAGATCCGGGCAAACCCAGTACTTC. It codes for CSARSGQTQYF.